This TCR beta chain was sequenced in a study of CD8+CD57+ T cells in acquired aplastic anemia. Researchers used genomic DNA as the template to profile TCR beta VDJ and CDR3. MiXCR, run by TCRdb on the reads, gives a single entry per CDR3 protein. This sample has 98,000 or so distinct CDR3 sequences, with 40% to 65% found just once. This CDR3 contains 14 residues. V lost 5 bases, J lost 6 bases, and 9 bases stayed unmatched. Germline CDR1 MNHNS, CDR2 SASEGT. Study conclusions and caveats: Levels of CD8+ Simpson's diversity were not significantly distinct in patients versus controls. Around 27 was the count of CD8+ CDR3 sequences that patients shared with controls.

This clonotype came up many times. The antigen is unknown. The sample comprised sorted CD4+, CD8+, or CD8+CD57+ T cells (not recorded which) from PBMCs. This sequence was found in a human donor in good health, serving as a control. V usage is TRBV6-1 and J usage is TRBJ2-7; 8 bases line up with TRBD1. This CDR3 is CASSSDNTGGEQYF. CDR3 sequence (DNA): TGTGCCAGCAGTAGTGATAACACAGGGGGCGAGCAGTACTTC.